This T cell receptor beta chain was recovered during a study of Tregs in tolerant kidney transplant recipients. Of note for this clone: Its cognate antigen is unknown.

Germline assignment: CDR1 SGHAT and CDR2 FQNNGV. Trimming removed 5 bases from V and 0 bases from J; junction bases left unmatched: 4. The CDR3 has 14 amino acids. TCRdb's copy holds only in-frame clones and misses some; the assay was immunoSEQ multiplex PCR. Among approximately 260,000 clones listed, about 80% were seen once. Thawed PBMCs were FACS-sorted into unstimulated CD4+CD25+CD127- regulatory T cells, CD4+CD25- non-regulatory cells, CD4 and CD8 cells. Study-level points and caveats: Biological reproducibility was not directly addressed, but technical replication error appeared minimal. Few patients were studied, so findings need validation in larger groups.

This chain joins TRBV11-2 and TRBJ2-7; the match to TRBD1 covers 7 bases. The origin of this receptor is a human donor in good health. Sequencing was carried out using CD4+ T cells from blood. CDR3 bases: TGTGCCAGCAGCCCCAGGGGGACCTCCTACGAGCAGTACTTC. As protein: CASSPRGTSYEQYF.